This is a list of T cell receptor beta chains from one sample in a study of shared clonotypes between healthy human individuals. Sequenced by immunoSEQ multiplex PCR; TCRdb stores in-frame clones only, minus some. Found here are nearly 1,000,000 clones, approximately 76% of them singletons; the top ten hold approximately 1.5%. Material: memory CD4+ T cells sorted from blood. Receptors were obtained from a man aged 18 to 30 in good health. Both conserved end residues are part of each CDR3. Each record gives: D gene, V gene, clone size, J gene, CDR3 protein, CDR3 DNA. A D gene is named only where the DNA matches it firmly. Size tells how often a clone was seen (once, few, many) or the class of an expanded clone, and some rows leave it out.

TRBD1	TRBV6-5	few	TRBJ2-7	CASSSPGQGNSKQYF	TGTGCCAGCAGTTCCCCGGGACAGGGAAATTCGAAGCAGTACTTC
-	TRBV7-2	-	TRBJ1-1	CASSRTGQYNTEAFF	TGTGCCAGCAGCCGCACGGGACAATACAACACTGAAGCTTTCTTT
-	TRBV4-3	-	TRBJ2-3	CASSQDRPGAGRTDTQYF	TGCGCCAGCAGCCAAGATCGTCCTGGGGCAGGACGCACAGATACGCAGTATTTT
TRBD2	TRBV10-3	few	TRBJ2-1	CAIRTSGGANEQFF	TGTGCCATCAGGACTAGCGGGGGGGCCAATGAGCAGTTCTTC
-	TRBV28	-	TRBJ1-5	CASSALTRPQHF	TGTGCCAGCAGTGCTCTGACAAGGCCCCAGCATTTT
-	TRBV30	few	TRBJ1-5	CAWSRQGTQPQHF	TGTGCCTGGAGTCGGCAGGGCACCCAGCCCCAGCATTTT
-	TRBV7-3	-	TRBJ2-1	CASSLGNEQFF	TGTGCCAGCAGCTTGGGCAATGAGCAGTTCTTC
TRBD1	TRBV18	-	TRBJ2-7	CASSPLGTGNTYF	TGTGCCAGCTCACCCCTAGGGACAGGGAATACGTACTTC
-	TRBV5-1	-	TRBJ2-7	CASSFVGPYEQYF	TGCGCCAGCAGCTTCGTGGGTCCGTACGAGCAGTACTTC
TRBD1	TRBV5-6	few	TRBJ2-1	CASSWGQGSYNEQFF	TGTGCCAGCAGCTGGGGACAGGGGTCCTACAATGAGCAGTTCTTC
-	TRBV7-2	-	TRBJ2-1	CASSLRPGTAGNNEQFF	TGTGCCAGCAGCTTACGACCCGGGACAGCGGGGAACAATGAGCAGTTCTTC
-	TRBV5-1	-	TRBJ2-7	CASSLTVTYEQYF	TGCGCCAGCAGCTTGACAGTTACCTACGAGCAGTACTTC
-	TRBV7-9	-	TRBJ2-2	CASSFFGFRAGELFF	TGTGCCAGCAGCTTTTTTGGTTTTCGTGCCGGGGAGCTGTTTTTT
-	TRBV5-1	-	TRBJ2-5	CASSLGVQVYVETQYF	TGCGCCAGCAGCTTGGGGGTACAGGTGTATGTAGAGACCCAGTACTTC
-	TRBV6-6	-	TRBJ2-6	CASSSPDSSGANVLTF	TGTGCCAGCAGTTCCCCCGACAGCTCTGGGGCCAACGTCCTGACTTTC
TRBD2	TRBV2	-	TRBJ2-7	CASRETSGRAGEQYF	TGTGCCAGCAGAGAGACTAGCGGGAGGGCCGGTGAGCAGTACTTC
-	TRBV30	-	TRBJ2-7	CAWTFQQGREQYF	TGTGCCTGGACCTTCCAACAGGGTCGAGAGCAGTACTTC
TRBD1	TRBV2	-	TRBJ1-4	CASSADRVPNEKLFF	TGTGCCAGCAGTGCGGACAGGGTTCCTAATGAAAAACTGTTTTTT
TRBD2	TRBV6-1	-	TRBJ2-7	CASTRTSGNYEQYF	TGTGCCAGCACCCGGACTAGCGGGAACTACGAGCAGTACTTC
TRBD2	TRBV28	-	TRBJ2-1	CASSTPGGVNEQFF	TGTGCCAGCAGTACCCCCGGGGGGGTGAATGAGCAGTTCTTC
-	TRBV5-6	-	TRBJ2-7	CASSSATGEQYF	TGTGCCAGCAGCTCAGCTACGGGGGAGCAGTACTTC
-	TRBV10-3	-	TRBJ1-5	CAIQRSTNQPQHF	TGTGCCATCCAACGCAGCACAAATCAGCCCCAGCATTTT
TRBD1	TRBV11-2	few	TRBJ2-7	CASSPGQGLAYEQYF	TGTGCCAGCAGCCCTGGACAGGGGCTCGCCTACGAGCAGTACTTC
-	TRBV6-1	many	TRBJ2-7	CASTRDPTSGEQYF	TGTGCCAGCACCCGGGACCCAACCTCGGGGGAGCAGTACTTC
TRBD2	TRBV10-3	-	TRBJ2-5	CAIRPNSSGGRETQYF	TGTGCCATCAGGCCAAATTCTAGCGGGGGGCGAGAGACCCAGTACTTC
-	TRBV30	-	TRBJ1-2	CAWTGTGGTYGYTF	TGTGCCTGGACCGGGACGGGAGGGACCTATGGCTACACCTTC
TRBD1	TRBV6-1	-	TRBJ1-2	CASRLQGAGYGYTF	TGTGCCAGCAGGTTGCAGGGGGCAGGGTATGGCTACACCTTC
-	TRBV11-1	-	TRBJ2-7	CASSPEGGRPAYEQYF	TGTGCCAGCAGCCCCGAGGGGGGGAGGCCCGCCTACGAGCAGTACTTC
TRBD2	TRBV7-2	-	TRBJ2-1	CASSFSGRAGDNEQFF	TGTGCCAGCAGCTTTAGCGGGAGGGCCGGGGACAATGAGCAGTTCTTC
-	TRBV2	few	TRBJ2-1	CASSESYNEQFF	TGTGCCAGCAGTGAATCGTACAATGAGCAGTTCTTC
-	TRBV7-2	-	TRBJ2-6	CASSLALPSGVLTF	TGTGCCAGCAGCTTAGCGCTCCCCTCGGGCGTCCTGACTTTC
-	TRBV11-2	-	TRBJ1-4	CASSLNLGPLTTNEKLFF	TGTGCCAGCAGCTTAAACCTCGGACCGCTAACAACTAATGAAAAACTGTTTTTT
TRBD1	TRBV6-5	few	TRBJ2-7	CASRRGQLAEQYF	TGTGCCAGCAGACGGGGACAGCTCGCCGAGCAGTACTTC
TRBD2	TRBV9	-	TRBJ2-3	CASSSRDYPVPDTQYF	TGTGCCAGCAGCTCCCGGGACTACCCGGTCCCAGATACGCAGTATTTT
-	TRBV27	-	TRBJ2-7	CASSFVSGYEQYF	TGTGCCAGCAGTTTTGTTTCGGGCTACGAGCAGTACTTC
-	TRBV5-1	-	TRBJ1-4	CAREREKLFF	TGCGCCAGGGAACGTGAAAAACTGTTTTTT
-	TRBV7-2	-	TRBJ2-2	CASSPLWTNTGELFF	TGTGCCAGCAGCCCCCTTTGGACGAACACCGGGGAGCTGTTTTTT
TRBD1	TRBV14	-	TRBJ2-7	CASSPTGQGIYEQYF	TGTGCCAGCAGCCCCACGGGACAGGGGATCTACGAGCAGTACTTC
-	TRBV18	-	TRBJ2-7	CASSPGSYEQYF	TGTGCCAGCTCGCCGGGGTCCTACGAGCAGTACTTC
-	TRBV15	many	TRBJ2-7	CATSRDGFREQYF	TGTGCCACCAGCAGAGACGGCTTCCGGGAGCAGTACTTC
TRBD2	TRBV29-1	once	TRBJ2-2	CSVLSGGNTGELFF	TGCAGCGTGCTCAGCGGGGGGAACACCGGGGAGCTGTTTTTT
-	TRBV7-2	few	TRBJ2-1	CASSLVVGAGEQFF	TGTGCCAGCAGCTTAGTGGTCGGAGCAGGCGAGCAGTTCTTC
-	TRBV2	-	TRBJ1-1	CASSPGGLIAFF	TGTGCCAGCAGTCCTGGGGGTCTTATAGCCTTCTTT
-	TRBV28	few	TRBJ2-1	CASSSTKLGNNEQFF	TGTGCCAGCAGTTCTACGAAGCTTGGGAACAATGAGCAGTTCTTC
-	TRBV19	-	TRBJ1-2	CASSIYGTAENYGYTF	TGTGCCAGTAGTATTTACGGGACGGCGGAGAACTATGGCTACACCTTC
-	TRBV7-2	few	TRBJ1-6	CASSRGGGNSPLHF	TGTGCCAGCAGCAGAGGTGGGGGGAATTCACCCCTCCACTTT
-	TRBV5-1	-	TRBJ1-1	CASSQGLVTEAFF	TGCGCCAGCAGCCAGGGTCTAGTCACTGAAGCTTTCTTT
-	TRBV6-6	-	TRBJ1-2	CASTPPGGGYGYTF	TGTGCCAGCACCCCTCCGGGGGGGGGCTATGGCTACACCTTC